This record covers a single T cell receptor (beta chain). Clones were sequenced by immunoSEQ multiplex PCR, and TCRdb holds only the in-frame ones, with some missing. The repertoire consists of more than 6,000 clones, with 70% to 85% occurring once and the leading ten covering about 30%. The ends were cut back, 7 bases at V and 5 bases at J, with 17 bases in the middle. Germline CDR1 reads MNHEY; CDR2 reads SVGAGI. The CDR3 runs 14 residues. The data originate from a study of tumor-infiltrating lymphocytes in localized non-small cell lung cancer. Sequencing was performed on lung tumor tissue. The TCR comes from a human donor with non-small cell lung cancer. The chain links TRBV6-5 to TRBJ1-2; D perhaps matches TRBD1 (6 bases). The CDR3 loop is CASNSNGQSYGYTF. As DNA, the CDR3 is TGTGCCAGCAACTCAAACGGACAGTCATATGGCTACACCTTC.